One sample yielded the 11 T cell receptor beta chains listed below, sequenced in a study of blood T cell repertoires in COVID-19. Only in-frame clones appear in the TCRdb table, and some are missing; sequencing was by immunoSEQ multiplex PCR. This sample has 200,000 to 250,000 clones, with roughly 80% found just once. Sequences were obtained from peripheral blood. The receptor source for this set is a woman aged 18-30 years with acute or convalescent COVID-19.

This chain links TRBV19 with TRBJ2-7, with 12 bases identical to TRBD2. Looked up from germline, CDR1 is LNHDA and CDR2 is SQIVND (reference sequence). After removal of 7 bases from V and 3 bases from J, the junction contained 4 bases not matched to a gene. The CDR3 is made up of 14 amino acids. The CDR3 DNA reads TGTGCCAGTACCCTGACTAGCGGGAGCTACGAGCAGTACTTC. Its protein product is CASTLTSGSYEQYF.

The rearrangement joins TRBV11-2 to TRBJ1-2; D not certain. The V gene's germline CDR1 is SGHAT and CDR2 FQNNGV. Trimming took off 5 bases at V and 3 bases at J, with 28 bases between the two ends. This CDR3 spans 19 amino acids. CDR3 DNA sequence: TGTGCCAGCAGCCCAGCATGGAGGAAACTGTACGCGGAGGACTATGGCTACACCTTC. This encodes CASSPAWRKLYAEDYGYTF.

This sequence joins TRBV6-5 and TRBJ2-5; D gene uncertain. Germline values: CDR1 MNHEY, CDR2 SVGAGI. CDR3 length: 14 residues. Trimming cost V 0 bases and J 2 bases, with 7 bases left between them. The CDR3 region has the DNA TGTGCCAGCAGTTACTCGGAGTGGCAAGAGACCCAGTACTTC. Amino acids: CASSYSEWQETQYF.

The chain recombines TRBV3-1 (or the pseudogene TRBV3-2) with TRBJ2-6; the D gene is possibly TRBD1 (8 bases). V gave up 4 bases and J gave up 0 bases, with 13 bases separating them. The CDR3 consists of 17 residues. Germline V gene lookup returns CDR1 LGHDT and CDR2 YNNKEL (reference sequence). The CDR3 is CASSLQGGDSGANVLTF. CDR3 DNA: TGTGCCAGCAGCCTACAGGGGGGGGACTCTGGGGCCAACGTCCTGACTTTC.

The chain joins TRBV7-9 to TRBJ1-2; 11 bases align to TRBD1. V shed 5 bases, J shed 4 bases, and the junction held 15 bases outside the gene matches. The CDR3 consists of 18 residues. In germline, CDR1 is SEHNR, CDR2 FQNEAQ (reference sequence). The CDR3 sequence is CASSQTTGTGGMSYGYTF. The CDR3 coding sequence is TGTGCCAGCAGCCAGACCACCGGGACAGGGGGAATGAGCTATGGCTACACCTTC.

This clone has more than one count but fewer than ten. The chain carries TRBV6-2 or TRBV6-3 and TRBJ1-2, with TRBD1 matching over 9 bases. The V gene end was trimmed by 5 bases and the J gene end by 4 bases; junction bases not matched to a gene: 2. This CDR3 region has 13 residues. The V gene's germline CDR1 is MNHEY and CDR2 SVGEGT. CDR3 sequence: CASSQTGGYGYTF. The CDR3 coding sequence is TGTGCCAGCAGTCAGACAGGGGGCTATGGCTACACCTTC.

The CDR3 loop reads CASSIGTAYFQPQHF. CDR3 bases: TGTGCCAGTAGTATAGGGACAGCCTACTTTCAGCCCCAGCATTTT. V gene TRBV19 combines with J gene TRBJ1-5; D possibly corresponds to TRBD1 (6 bases). Per germline, CDR1 LNHDA and CDR2 SQIVND (reference sequence). This CDR3 comprises 15 residues. V was clipped by 1 base and J by 6 bases, with 13 bases between them.

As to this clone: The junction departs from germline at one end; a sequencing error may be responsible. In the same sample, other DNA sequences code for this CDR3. CDR3 protein: CASSTGTSGYNEQFF. For the CDR3, the DNA is TGTGCTAGCAGCACGGGGACTAGCGGTTACAATGAGCAGTTCTTC. This chain links TRBV7-2 with TRBJ2-1, with TRBD2 matching over 11 bases. The CDR3 is 15 residues long. CDR1 is SGHTA, CDR2 FQGNSA, per germline.

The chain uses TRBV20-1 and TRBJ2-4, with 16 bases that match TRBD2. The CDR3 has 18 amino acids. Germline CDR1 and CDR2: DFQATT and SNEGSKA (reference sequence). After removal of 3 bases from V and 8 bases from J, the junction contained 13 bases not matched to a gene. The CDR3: CSASPGLAGGPVMDIQYF. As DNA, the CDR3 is TGCAGTGCTAGTCCGGGACTAGCGGGAGGGCCGGTCATGGACATTCAGTACTTC.

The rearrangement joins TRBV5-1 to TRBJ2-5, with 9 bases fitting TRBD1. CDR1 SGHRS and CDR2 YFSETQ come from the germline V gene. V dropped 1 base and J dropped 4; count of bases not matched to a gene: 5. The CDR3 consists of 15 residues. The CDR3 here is CASSLKPGQGETQYF. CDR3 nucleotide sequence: TGCGCCAGCAGCTTGAAACCGGGACAGGGAGAGACCCAGTACTTC. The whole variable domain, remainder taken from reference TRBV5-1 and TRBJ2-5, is KAGVTQTPRYLIKTRGQQVTLSCSPISGHRSVSWYQQTPGQGLQFLFEYFSETQRNKGNFPGRFSGRQFSNSRSEMNVSTLELGDSALYLCASSLKPGQGETQYFGPGTRLLVL.

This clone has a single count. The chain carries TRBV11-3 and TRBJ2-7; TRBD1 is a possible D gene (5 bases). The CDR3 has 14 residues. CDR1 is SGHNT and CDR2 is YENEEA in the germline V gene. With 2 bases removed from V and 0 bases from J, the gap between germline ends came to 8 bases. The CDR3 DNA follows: TGTGCCAGCAGCTTAAGCAGGGACTCCTACGAGCAGTACTTC. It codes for CASSLSRDSYEQYF.